This TCR beta chain appears in the sequencing data of a study of CD8 T cells in ankylosing spondylitis. General observations from the study: As reported, disease-linked clones showed significant enrichment in matched ankylosing spondylitis synovial fluid. What seemed typical of ankylosing spondylitis blood was a TCR beta motif built from fewer than ten highly homologous variants. Prior literature has documented some motif variants in synovial fluid and blood from reactive arthritis.

Remarks on this clonotype: As yet, its antigen is unknown.

TCRdb recomputed calls from the 5' RACE reads with MiXCR, one row per CDR3 protein. This sample has around 480,000 distinct CDR3 sequences, with 17% found just once. Trimming pared 3 bases from V and 2 bases from J, leaving 17 bases between. Germline V lookup: CDR1 SGHAT, CDR2 FQNNGV. The CDR3 is 16 amino acids. The receptor's source is a male donor with ankylosing spondylitis. Material for sequencing was blood, either unsorted or a sorted T cell fraction (not recorded which). The chain combines TRBV11-2 with TRBJ2-7; D possibly corresponds to TRBD2 (6 bases). The CDR3 DNA reads as TGTGCCAGCAGCTTCCTGGGGGTAGCGGAGGCCTACGAGCAGTACTTC. This encodes CASSFLGVAEAYEQYF. The complete variable domain, with remaining parts taken from reference TRBV11-2 and TRBJ2-7, reads EAGVAQSPRYKIIEKRQSVAFWCNPISGHATLYWYQQILGQGPKLLIQFQNNGVVDDSQLPKDRFSAERLKGVDSTLKIQPAKLEDSAVYLCASSFLGVAEAYEQYFGPGTRLTVT.